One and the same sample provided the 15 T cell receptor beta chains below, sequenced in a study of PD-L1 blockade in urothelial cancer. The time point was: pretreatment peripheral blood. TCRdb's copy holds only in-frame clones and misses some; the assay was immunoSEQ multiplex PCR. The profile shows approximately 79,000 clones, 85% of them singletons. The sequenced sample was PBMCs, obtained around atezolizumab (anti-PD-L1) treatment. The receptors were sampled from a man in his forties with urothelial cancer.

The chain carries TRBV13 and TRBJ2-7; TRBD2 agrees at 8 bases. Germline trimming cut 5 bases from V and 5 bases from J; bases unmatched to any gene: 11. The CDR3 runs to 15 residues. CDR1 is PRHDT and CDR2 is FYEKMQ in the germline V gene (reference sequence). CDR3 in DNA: TGTGCCAGCAGCGCCGGCCGGACTAGCTCTAACGAGCAGTACTTC. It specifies CASSAGRTSSNEQYF.

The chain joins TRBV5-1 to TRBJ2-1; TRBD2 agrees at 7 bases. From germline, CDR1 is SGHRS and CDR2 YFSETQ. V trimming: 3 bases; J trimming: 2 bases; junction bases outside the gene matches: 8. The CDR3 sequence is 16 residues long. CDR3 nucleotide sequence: TGCGCCAGCAGCTACGCTAGCGGTCCCGCCTACAATGAGCAGTTCTTC. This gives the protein CASSYASGPAYNEQFF.

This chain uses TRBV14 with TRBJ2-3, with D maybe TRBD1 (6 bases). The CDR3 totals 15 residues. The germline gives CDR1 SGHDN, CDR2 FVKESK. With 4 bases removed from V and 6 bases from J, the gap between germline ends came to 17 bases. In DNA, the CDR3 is TGTGCCAGCAGCCCCCTACGCCTCCAGGGGGATACGCAGTATTTT. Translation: CASSPLRLQGDTQYF.

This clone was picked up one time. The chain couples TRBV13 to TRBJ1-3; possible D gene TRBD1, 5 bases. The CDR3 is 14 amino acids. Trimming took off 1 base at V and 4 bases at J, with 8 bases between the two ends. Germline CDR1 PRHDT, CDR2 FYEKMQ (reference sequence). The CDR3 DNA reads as TGTGCCAGCAGCTTAGTGGGGCACGGAAACACCATATATTTT. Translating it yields CASSLVGHGNTIYF.

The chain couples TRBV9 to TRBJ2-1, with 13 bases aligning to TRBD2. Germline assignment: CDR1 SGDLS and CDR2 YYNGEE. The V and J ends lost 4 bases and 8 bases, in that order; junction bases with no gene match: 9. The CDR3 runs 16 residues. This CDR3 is CASSPLGTSGIDEQFF. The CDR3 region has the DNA TGTGCCAGCAGCCCACTCGGGACTAGCGGGATCGATGAGCAGTTCTTC.

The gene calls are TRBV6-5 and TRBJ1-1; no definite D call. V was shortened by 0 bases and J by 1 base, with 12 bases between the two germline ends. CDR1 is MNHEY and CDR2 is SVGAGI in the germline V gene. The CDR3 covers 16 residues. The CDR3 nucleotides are TGTGCCAGCAGTTACTCATTGGGCGTTACGAACACTGAAGCTTTCTTT. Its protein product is CASSYSLGVTNTEAFF.

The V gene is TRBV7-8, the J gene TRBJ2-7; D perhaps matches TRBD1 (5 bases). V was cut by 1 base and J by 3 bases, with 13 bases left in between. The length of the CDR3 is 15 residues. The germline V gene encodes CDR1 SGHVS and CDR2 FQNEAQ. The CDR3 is CASSLGGTQGYEQYF. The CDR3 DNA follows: TGTGCCAGCAGCTTAGGGGGAACCCAGGGCTACGAGCAGTACTTC.

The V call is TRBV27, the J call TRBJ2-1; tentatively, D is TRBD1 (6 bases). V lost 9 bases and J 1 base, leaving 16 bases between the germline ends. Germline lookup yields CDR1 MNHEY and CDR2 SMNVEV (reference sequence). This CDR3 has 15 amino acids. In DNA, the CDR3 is TGTGCCAGAGGGGGAATGGCGCCGTCCTACAATGAGCAGTTCTTC. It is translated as CARGGMAPSYNEQFF.

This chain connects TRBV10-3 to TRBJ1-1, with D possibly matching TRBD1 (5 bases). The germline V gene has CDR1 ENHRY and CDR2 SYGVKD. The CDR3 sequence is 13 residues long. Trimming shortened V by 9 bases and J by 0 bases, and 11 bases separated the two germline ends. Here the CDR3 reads CAIAGLLNTEAFF. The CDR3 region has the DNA TGTGCCATAGCGGGACTGCTGAACACTGAAGCTTTCTTT.

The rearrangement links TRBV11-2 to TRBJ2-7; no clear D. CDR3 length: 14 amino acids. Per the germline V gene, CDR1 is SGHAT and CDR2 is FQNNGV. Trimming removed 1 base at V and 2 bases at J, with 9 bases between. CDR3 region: CASSLVPRAYEQYF. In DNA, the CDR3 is TGTGCCAGCAGCTTAGTTCCAAGAGCCTACGAGCAGTACTTC.

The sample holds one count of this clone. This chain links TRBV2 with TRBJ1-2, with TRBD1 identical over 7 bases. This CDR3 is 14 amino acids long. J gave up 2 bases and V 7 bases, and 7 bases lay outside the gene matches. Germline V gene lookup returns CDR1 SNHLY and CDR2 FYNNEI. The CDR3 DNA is TGTGCCAGCAATATACAGACAGGGAACTATGGCTACACCTTC. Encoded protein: CASNIQTGNYGYTF. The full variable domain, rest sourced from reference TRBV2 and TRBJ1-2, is EPEVTQTPSHQVTQMGQEVILRCVPISNHLYFYWYRQILGQKVEFLVSFYNNEISEKSEIFDDQFSVERPDGSNFTLKIRSTKLEDSAMYFCASNIQTGNYGYTFGSGTRLTVV.

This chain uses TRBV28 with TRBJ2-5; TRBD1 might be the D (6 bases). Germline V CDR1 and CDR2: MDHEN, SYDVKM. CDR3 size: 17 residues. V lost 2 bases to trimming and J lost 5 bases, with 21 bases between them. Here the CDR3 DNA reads TGTGCCAGCAGTTTAAACAGGGCGGTTGGTCTAAAGGAGACCCAGTACTTC. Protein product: CASSLNRAVGLKETQYF.

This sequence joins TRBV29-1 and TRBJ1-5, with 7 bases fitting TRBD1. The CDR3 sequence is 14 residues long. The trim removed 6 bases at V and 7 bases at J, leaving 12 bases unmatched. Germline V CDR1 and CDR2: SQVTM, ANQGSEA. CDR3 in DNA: TGCAGCGTCAGTACCGGGACAGAGGGGCAGCCCCAGCATTTT. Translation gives CSVSTGTEGQPQHF.

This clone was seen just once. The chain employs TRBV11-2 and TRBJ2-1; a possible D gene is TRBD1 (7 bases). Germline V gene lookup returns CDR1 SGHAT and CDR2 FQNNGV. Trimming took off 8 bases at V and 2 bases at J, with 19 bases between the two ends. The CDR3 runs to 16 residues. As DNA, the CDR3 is TGTGCCAGCTCGAGCCCGCGGGACAGCACCTACAATGAGCAGTTCTTC. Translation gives CASSSPRDSTYNEQFF.

CDR3 in DNA: TGCAGCGTGAGGGCCACTGAAGCTTTCTTT. It translates to CSVRATEAFF. The chain links TRBV29-1 to TRBJ1-1; D is undetermined. CDR3 length equals 10 residues. V was trimmed by 6 bases and J by 4 bases, leaving 6 bases between them. Germline CDR1 and CDR2: SQVTM and ANQGSEA.